These 28 T cell receptor beta chains were all obtained from the same sample, sequenced in a study of vaccination and CD4 T cells after COVID-19. The treatment here: roughly ten-day PBMC culture with coronavirus spike peptide pools or control peptides (ViraFEST assay). No antigen has been assigned to these receptors. Sequencing of the DNA from cultured CD4+ T cells was carried out with the Oncomine TCR Beta short-read assay. One entry per CDR3 protein, called by TCRdb with MiXCR from the PCR reads. The sample shows roughly 18,000 distinct CDR3 sequences, roughly 56% of them seen only once. Sequencing was performed on CD4+ T cells from blood, cultured in vitro. The source of these receptors is a human donor who had recovered from COVID-19.

Only a few counts were recorded for this clonotype. This chain uses TRBV7-8 with TRBJ2-5; the D is unclear. CDR1 is SGHVS, CDR2 FQNEAQ, per germline. This CDR3 has 14 amino acids. V shed 5 bases and J shed 7 bases, with 17 bases lying between them. CDR3 nucleotides: TGTGCCAGCAGCCAAGACCGGACGCCGGGGACCCAGTACTTC. Translated: CASSQDRTPGTQYF.

The rearrangement joins TRBV20-1 to TRBJ2-5, with unresolved D. The CDR3 extends over 11 amino acids. Trimming stripped 2 bases from V and 5 bases from J, with 6 bases between. The germline CDR1 and CDR2 sequences are DFQATT and SNEGSKA (reference sequence). DNA of the CDR3: TGCAGTGCTAGAAATCGGGAGACCCAGTACTTC. Protein product: CSARNRETQYF.

This clonotype appeared a few times. The J gene is TRBJ2-7, the V gene TRBV7-9; 8 bases are a match to TRBD1. Germline loops: CDR1 SEHNR, CDR2 FQNEAQ (reference sequence). This CDR3 comprises 16 residues. J was trimmed by 2 bases and V by 6 bases; bases with no gene match: 12. CDR3 loop: CASRQTTGATAYEQYF. For the CDR3, the DNA is TGTGCCAGCAGACAAACGACAGGGGCGACCGCCTACGAGCAGTACTTC.

The chain employs TRBV5-1 and TRBJ1-5; TRBD1 aligns across 8 bases. The CDR3 has 14 amino acids. V lost 2 bases, J lost 7 bases, and 5 bases stayed unmatched. Germline loops: CDR1 SGHRS, CDR2 YFSETQ. The CDR3 loop reads CASSFTTGEQPQHF. The CDR3 DNA reads TGCGCCAGCAGCTTCACGACAGGGGAGCAGCCCCAGCATTTT.

The chain couples TRBV4-3 to TRBJ2-1, with a tentative D call TRBD1 (5 bases). The germline V gene encodes CDR1 LGHNA and CDR2 YSLEER. Trimming pared 4 bases from V and 0 bases from J, leaving 13 bases between. The CDR3 sequence is 16 residues long. The CDR3 spells CASSRGIPISYNEQFF. The CDR3 DNA follows: TGCGCCAGCAGCCGGGGCATTCCAATCTCCTACAATGAGCAGTTCTTC.

The chain has TRBV25-1 and TRBJ2-5; D call uncertain. CDR3 length equals 13 residues. V was shortened by 5 bases and J by 2 bases, with 9 bases between the two germline ends. Germline CDR1 MGHDK, CDR2 SYGVNS. CDR3 amino acids: CASSLLNQETQYF. CDR3 DNA: TGTGCCAGCAGTCTTCTAAATCAAGAGACCCAGTACTTC.

A single count supports this clonotype. This chain connects TRBV6-1 to TRBJ2-5; 7 bases agree with TRBD1. The junction had 1 base not matched to a gene; V was cut back by 1 base and J by 5 bases. Germline CDR1 MNHNS, CDR2 SASEGT. The CDR3 length is 13 residues. In DNA form, the CDR3 reads TGTGCCAGCAGTGAAGACAGGGGTGAGACCCAGTACTTC. It translates to CASSEDRGETQYF.

The chain uses TRBV6-5 and TRBJ2-1; D is perhaps TRBD2 (6 bases). Germline V gives CDR1 MNHEY, CDR2 SVGAGI. The CDR3 contains 15 residues. With 1 base removed from V and 5 bases from J, the gap between germline ends came to 12 bases. CDR3 coding DNA: TGTGCCAGCAGTTACTTAGGGAGGCATAACAATGAGCAGTTCTTC. It specifies CASSYLGRHNNEQFF.

The chain employs TRBV7-2 and TRBJ1-2; the D is unclear. CDR1 is SGHTA, CDR2 FQGNSA, per germline. This CDR3 is built from 12 residues. The V end lost 5 bases, the J end lost 4 bases, and 8 bases lay between the germline ends. The CDR3 DNA reads TGTGCCAGCAGCCGACTTAGCTATGGCTACACCTTC. Translated, it gives CASSRLSYGYTF.

DNA for the CDR3: TGTGCCAGCAGTACTTATAATTCACCCCTCCACTTT. It codes for CASSTYNSPLHF. J is TRBJ1-6 and V is TRBV27, with unresolved D. CDR1 and CDR2 from the germline V gene are MNHEY and SMNVEV (reference sequence). The CDR3 consists of 12 residues. V dropped 5 bases and J dropped 4 bases, with 3 bases sitting between them.

The chain links TRBV6-5 to TRBJ1-3, with D maybe TRBD1 (5 bases). This CDR3 spans 14 amino acids. V gave up 4 bases and J gave up 3 bases, with 10 bases separating them. The germline CDR1 and CDR2 sequences are MNHEY and SVGAGI. The CDR3 bases are TGTGCCAGCAGTTCCAGGGAAAGTGGAAACACCATATATTTT. The encoded protein is CASSSRESGNTIYF.

CDR3 DNA sequence: TGCAGTGCTAGACAGGAGAAAGGTCAGCCCCAGCATTTT. Its protein is CSARQEKGQPQHF. This chain joins TRBV20-1 and TRBJ1-5, with D unclear. Between the trimmed V and J ends, which lost 2 bases and 6 bases, there was a span of 11 bases. Germline V gene sequence: CDR1 DFQATT, CDR2 SNEGSKA (reference sequence). The CDR3 is 13 amino acids.

In this sample, this clonotype turned up a few times. The chain uses TRBV27 and TRBJ2-1, with 9 bases identical to TRBD2. Germline CDR1 and CDR2: MNHEY and SMNVEV (reference sequence). Trimming removed 3 bases from V and 8 bases from J; junction bases left unmatched: 5. CDR3 length: 14 amino acids. CDR3 DNA: TGTGCCAGCAGTTTTAGCGGGAGAGGGGATGAGCAGTTCTTC. It yields the protein CASSFSGRGDEQFF.

This clonotype was picked up a small number of times. The chain recombines TRBV24-1 with TRBJ2-3; D not resolved. V lost 1 base, J lost 8 bases, and 6 bases lay in between. CDR1 and CDR2 (germline): KGHDR, SFDVKD. This CDR3 spans 12 amino acids. The CDR3 DNA is TGTGCCACCAGTGATTTTGACGGTACGCAGTATTTT. This gives the protein CATSDFDGTQYF.

The rearrangement uses TRBV20-1 and TRBJ2-7; 8 bases agree with TRBD1. The CDR3 sequence is 13 residues long. The junction had 7 bases not matched to a gene; V was cut back by 3 bases and J by 6 bases. Germline-derived CDR1 and CDR2 are DFQATT and SNEGSKA (reference sequence). The CDR3 sequence: CSARDRVNGEQYF. CDR3 in DNA: TGCAGTGCTAGGGACAGGGTAAATGGCGAGCAGTACTTC.

This clonotype occurred once. V gene TRBV24-1 combines with J gene TRBJ2-3; D may be TRBD2 (6 bases). The CDR3 totals 16 residues. With 4 bases removed from V and 1 base from J, the gap between germline ends came to 14 bases. CDR1 is KGHDR, CDR2 SFDVKD, per germline. This chain's CDR3 is CATSDILGGGTDTQYF. Written as DNA, the CDR3 is TGTGCCACCAGTGACATTCTAGGAGGGGGCACAGATACGCAGTATTTT.

V is TRBV7-2 and J is TRBJ1-4, with unresolved D. The CDR3 is 15 residues long. Germline CDR1 SGHTA, CDR2 FQGNSA. Trimming stripped 0 bases from V and 3 bases from J, with 8 bases between. CDR3 nucleotides: TGTGCCAGCAGCTTAGCAGGGCGAGCTAATGAAAAACTGTTTTTT. Translation gives CASSLAGRANEKLFF. The full variable domain, rest sourced from reference TRBV7-2 and TRBJ1-4, is GAGVSQSPSNKVTEKGKDVELRCDPISGHTALYWYRQSLGQGLEFLIYFQGNSAPDKSGLPSDRFSAERTGGSVSTLTIQRTQQEDSAVYLCASSLAGRANEKLFFGSGTQLSVL.

The chain couples TRBV9 to TRBJ2-1; 8 bases agree with TRBD2. CDR1 and CDR2 (germline): SGDLS, YYNGEE. This CDR3 contains 15 residues. Trimming removed 0 bases from V and 10 bases from J; junction bases left unmatched: 9. Here the CDR3 DNA reads TGTGCCAGCAGCGTAGCGGCGGGAGGAGGTCGGGAGCAGTTCTTC. The encoded protein is CASSVAAGGGREQFF.

V usage is TRBV20-1 and J usage is TRBJ2-5, with a possible D match to TRBD1 (5 bases). Germline lookup yields CDR1 DFQATT and CDR2 SNEGSKA (reference sequence). Trimming cost V 5 bases and J 2 bases, with 15 bases left between them. The CDR3 has 14 residues. The CDR3 sequence is CSAGTQARQETQYF. CDR3 coding DNA: TGCAGTGCTGGAACACAGGCCCGACAAGAGACCCAGTACTTC.

V usage is TRBV6-2 or TRBV6-3 and J usage is TRBJ2-3; no clear D. V was clipped by 6 bases and J by 0 bases, with 10 bases between them. CDR3 length: 14 amino acids. Germline loops: CDR1 MNHEY, CDR2 SVGEGT. The CDR3 loop is CASRGYLSTDTQYF. The DNA of the CDR3 is TGTGCCAGCAGGGGTTATCTTAGCACAGATACGCAGTATTTT.

The CDR3 nucleotides are TGTGCCAGCAGCCGGGGGGGACAGGGTTTCTACGAGCAGTACTTC. It encodes CASSRGGQGFYEQYF. The chain combines TRBV12-3 or TRBV12-4 with TRBJ2-7; D may be TRBD1 (9 bases). Trimming removed 6 bases from V and 3 bases from J, with 18 bases in between. This CDR3 has 15 residues.

The V gene is TRBV7-9, the J gene TRBJ2-1; 7 bases agree with TRBD2. Germline V gives CDR1 SEHNR, CDR2 FQNEAQ (reference sequence). The CDR3 extends over 15 amino acids. Losses at the gene ends were 1 base for V and 8 bases for J; bases not matched to a gene: 8. The CDR3 sequence: CASSLEGGSADEQFF. DNA of the CDR3: TGTGCCAGCAGCTTAGAGGGCGGGAGCGCAGATGAGCAGTTCTTC.

V gene TRBV19 combines with J gene TRBJ2-3; D possibly corresponds to TRBD1 (6 bases). This CDR3 has 13 amino acids. Between the trimmed V and J ends, which lost 10 bases and 2 bases, there was a span of 13 bases. CDR1 is LNHDA and CDR2 is SQIVND in the germline V gene (reference sequence). The CDR3 bases are TGTGCCAATCGACAGGCCTCCACAGATACGCAGTATTTT. This codes for CANRQASTDTQYF.

V and J are TRBV28 and TRBJ1-3; weak D call: TRBD1 (5 bases). V lost 5 bases, J lost 2 bases, and 16 bases lay in between. The germline V gene encodes CDR1 MDHEN and CDR2 SYDVKM. The CDR3 is 16 amino acids. The CDR3 DNA reads TGTGCCAGCAGTCCCGGCGGGGGGAATACTGGAAACACCATATATTTT. Residues: CASSPGGGNTGNTIYF.

V usage is TRBV11-2 and J usage is TRBJ2-7; D is perhaps TRBD1 or TRBD2 (5 bases each). The CDR3 totals 15 residues. The germline V gene has CDR1 SGHAT and CDR2 FQNNGV. V was trimmed by 0 bases and J by 4 bases, leaving 13 bases between them. The CDR3 loop is CASSLDLGEWYEQYF. As DNA, the CDR3 is TGTGCCAGCAGCTTAGATTTGGGGGAATGGTACGAGCAGTACTTC.

The chain carries TRBV11-1 and TRBJ1-1; D remains ambiguous. V was shortened by 0 bases and J by 1 base, with 3 bases between the two germline ends. The CDR3 runs to 13 residues. Germline V gene lookup returns CDR1 SGHAT and CDR2 FQDESV (reference sequence). The CDR3 is CASSLAQNTEAFF. Written as DNA, the CDR3 is TGTGCCAGCAGCTTAGCGCAGAACACTGAAGCTTTCTTT. The full variable domain, with the rest looked up from reference TRBV11-1 and TRBJ1-1, is EAEVAQSPRYKITEKSQAVAFWCDPISGHATLYWYRQILGQGPELLVQFQDESVVDDSQLPKDRFSAERLKGVDSTLKIQPAELGDSAMYLCASSLAQNTEAFFGQGTRLTVV.

The genes are TRBV15 and TRBJ1-1; D not resolved. The CDR3 contains 14 residues. V dropped 1 base and J dropped 1 base, with 7 bases sitting between them. Germline loops: CDR1 LNHNV, CDR2 YYDKDF (reference sequence). The CDR3 coding sequence is TGTGCCACCAGCAGAGTTCGGCAGAACACTGAAGCTTTCTTT. Residues: CATSRVRQNTEAFF.

The chain is built from TRBV15 and TRBJ1-6; no definite D call. Per the germline V gene, CDR1 is LNHNV and CDR2 is YYDKDF (reference sequence). This CDR3 region has 16 residues. The V gene lost 0 bases and the J gene lost 9 bases, with 15 bases spanning the gap. CDR3 sequence (DNA): TGTGCCACCAGCAGAGATAGAACCATCGGTAGTTCACCCCTCCACTTT. Its translation: CATSRDRTIGSSPLHF.